The next 11 T cell receptor beta chains were all read from a single sample in a study of T cell responses to AZD1222 COVID-19 vaccine. This table comes from immunoSEQ multiplex PCR, and its TCRdb copy is limited to in-frame clones, with some not included. The table has 130,000 or so clones, more than 90% seen once. The sequencing used peripheral blood, collected on day 0 of AZD1222 vaccination. Source of these receptors: an adult in good health.

The chain has TRBV19 and TRBJ2-5; D is possibly TRBD1 or TRBD2 (5 bases each). V lost 5 bases, J lost 3 bases, and 13 bases lay in between. This CDR3 region has 14 residues. CDR1 LNHDA and CDR2 SQIVND come from the germline V gene (reference sequence). The CDR3 coding sequence is TGTGCCAGTAGTCCCGATGTGGGGGAAGAGACCCAGTACTTC. Amino acids: CASSPDVGEETQYF.

This clone was seen once. This chain links TRBV5-1 with TRBJ1-1, with no clear D. V lost 5 bases, J lost 0 bases, and 11 bases lay in between. CDR3 length: 14 residues. The germline gives CDR1 SGHRS, CDR2 YFSETQ. The CDR3 is CASRFRGMNTEAFF. As DNA, the CDR3 is TGCGCCAGCAGGTTTCGGGGTATGAACACTGAAGCTTTCTTT.

V gene TRBV7-6 combines with J gene TRBJ1-2; D not certain. V gave up 0 bases and J gave up 2 bases, with 10 bases separating them. This CDR3 comprises 15 residues. Per germline, CDR1 SGHVS and CDR2 FNYEAQ. CDR3 DNA sequence: TGTGCCAGCAGCTTAGCAGCAGGTGCAAACTATGGCTACACCTTC. It translates to CASSLAAGANYGYTF.

This chain joins TRBV3-1 (or the pseudogene TRBV3-2) and TRBJ2-1; no clear D. This CDR3 has 15 amino acids. Trimming stripped 0 bases from V and 8 bases from J, with 14 bases between. CDR1 LGHDT and CDR2 YNNKEL come from the germline V gene (reference sequence). CDR3: CASSQDPNSEHEQFF. CDR3 bases: TGTGCCAGCAGCCAAGATCCGAACAGCGAACATGAGCAGTTCTTC.

This clone was detected many times. The CDR3 DNA follows: TGTGCCAGCTCACCTCGACAGGGACGGACTGAAGCTTTCTTT. Amino acids: CASSPRQGRTEAFF. The rearrangement links TRBV18 to TRBJ1-1; 7 positions match TRBD1. The CDR3 loop spans 14 amino acids. Germline V gene data show CDR1 as KGHSH and CDR2 as LQKENI. The trim removed 3 bases at V and 5 bases at J, leaving 6 bases unmatched.

The rearrangement links TRBV3-1 (or the pseudogene TRBV3-2) to TRBJ2-4; the match to TRBD1 covers 11 bases. The CDR3 length is 21 residues. Germline V gives CDR1 LGHDT, CDR2 YNNKEL (reference sequence). With V trimmed by 4 bases and J by 3 bases, 20 bases remained unmatched. Here the CDR3 DNA reads TGTGCCAGCAGCCGTTTAAGATCAGGACAGGGGGCACAGATGGTCAAAAACATTCAGTACTTC. This gives the protein CASSRLRSGQGAQMVKNIQYF.

The chain employs TRBV5-1 and TRBJ2-2; 9 bases fit TRBD2. Germline V lookup: CDR1 SGHRS, CDR2 YFSETQ. This CDR3 is 16 amino acids long. J was trimmed by 7 bases and V by 5 bases; bases with no gene match: 12. The CDR3: CASRGAGGGALGELFF. In DNA, the CDR3 is TGCGCCAGCAGGGGCGCCGGCGGGGGGGCCCTCGGGGAGCTGTTTTTT.

This clone was recorded only once. The gene calls are TRBV2 and TRBJ1-6; 9 positions match TRBD1. Per the germline V gene, CDR1 is SNHLY and CDR2 is FYNNEI. This CDR3 has 14 residues. V lost 6 bases, J lost 10 bases, and 7 bases stayed unmatched. CDR3 DNA sequence: TGTGCCAGCAGCCCCGGACAGGGGACCTCACCCCTCCACTTT. It is translated as CASSPGQGTSPLHF.

The gene calls are TRBV7-3 and TRBJ2-1; D is possibly TRBD2 (6 bases). The CDR3 is 16 amino acids. The V and J ends lost 5 bases and 0 bases respectively, with 14 bases between them. CDR1 and CDR2 (germline): SGHTA, FQGTGA. The CDR3 bases are TGTGCCAGCAGCCCCATGCGGGGTAGCTCCTACAATGAGCAGTTCTTC. This translates into CASSPMRGSSYNEQFF. Full variable domain (missing parts from reference TRBV7-3 and TRBJ2-1): GAGVSQTPSNKVTEKGKYVELRCDPISGHTALYWYRQSLGQGPEFLIYFQGTGAADDSGLPNDRFFAVRPEGSVSTLKIQRTERGDSAVYLCASSPMRGSSYNEQFFGPGTRLTVL.

V usage is TRBV3-1 (or the pseudogene TRBV3-2) and J usage is TRBJ1-2; TRBD1 agrees at 7 bases. This CDR3 has 14 residues. V gave up 0 bases and J gave up 6 bases; unmatched junction bases: 4. Per the germline V gene, CDR1 is LGHDT and CDR2 is YNNKEL (reference sequence). The CDR3 reads CASSQEVRGNGYTF. CDR3 in DNA: TGTGCCAGCAGCCAAGAGGTCAGGGGGAATGGCTACACCTTC.

This clone has a single count. A read error may produce the germline difference seen at one junction end. This chain links TRBV19 with TRBJ2-7; TRBD2 matches at 14 bases. There are 14 residues in the CDR3. From germline, CDR1 is LNHDA and CDR2 SQIVND (reference sequence). The CDR3 DNA reads TGTGCCAGTAGTATTACCGGGACTAGCGGGAGTTTAATCTTC. Protein: CASSITGTSGSLIF.